Presented here are 10 T cell receptor beta chains from one specimen sequenced in a study of human T cells and chemical hapten exposure. One entry per CDR3 protein results from TCRdb running MiXCR on the RACE reads. The table has some 400,000 distinct CDR3 sequences, more than 4.5% seen once. The time point is: patch test 1, 2 weeks after DPC sensitization. Treatment given: therapeutic diphenylcyclopropenone sensitization with weekly scalp DPC. Sequencing used whole blood, obtained in connection with sensitization to the hapten diphenylcyclopropenone (DPC). The receptors shown here come from a woman aged 50 to 60 with alopecia areata. Some clones in this sample may be carry-over from other donors' samples.

This clonotype was counted ten times or more. The rearrangement uses TRBV3-1 and TRBJ2-1; tentatively, D is TRBD2 (5 bases). The CDR3 spans 15 residues. Germline CDR1 is LGHDT and CDR2 is YNNKEL (reference sequence). V was shortened by 0 bases and J by 7 bases, with 13 bases between the two germline ends. The CDR3 nucleotides are TGTGCCAGCAGCCAAGATCCGGTAGCGTCGAATGAGCAGTTCTTC. Protein product: CASSQDPVASNEQFF.

This clonotype was seen ten or more times. The chain couples TRBV27 to TRBJ1-5; tentative D call: TRBD1 (5 bases). The CDR3 covers 16 residues. Per germline, CDR1 MNHEY and CDR2 SMNVEV (reference sequence). V was clipped by 3 bases and J by 2 bases, with 14 bases between them. The CDR3 loop is CASSFLREGGNQPQHF. As DNA, the CDR3 is TGTGCCAGCAGTTTCCTCAGGGAAGGAGGCAATCAGCCCCAGCATTTT.

The rearrangement joins TRBV30 to TRBJ2-1; either TRBD1 or TRBD2 may supply D (5 bases each). The V end lost 8 bases, the J end lost 4 bases, and 15 bases lay between the germline ends. Germline CDR1 reads GTSNPN; CDR2 reads SVGIG (reference sequence). The CDR3 sequence is 13 residues long. This CDR3 is CAAKQDSYNEQFF. The CDR3 nucleotides are TGTGCCGCCAAACAGGACTCTTACAATGAGCAGTTCTTC. Using reference TRBV30 and TRBJ2-1 for the parts outside the CDR3, the full variable domain is SQTIHQWPATLVQPVGSPLSLECTVEGTSNPNLYWYRQAAGRGLQLLFYSVGIGQISSEVPQNLSASRPQDRQFILSSKKLLLSDSGFYLCAAKQDSYNEQFFGPGTRLTVL.

This clonotype was observed at least ten times. V gene TRBV25-1 combines with J gene TRBJ1-3, with D uncertain. The germline gives CDR1 MGHDK, CDR2 SYGVNS. V lost 2 bases to trimming and J lost 2 bases, with 7 bases between them. The CDR3 extends over 14 amino acids. The CDR3 loop reads CASSEEKTGNTIYF. For the CDR3, the DNA is TGTGCCAGCAGTGAAGAAAAAACTGGAAACACCATATATTTT.

This clonotype showed up many times. The genes are TRBV5-1 and TRBJ1-2; 7 nucleotides match TRBD1. This CDR3 region has 15 residues. The germline gives CDR1 SGHRS, CDR2 YFSETQ. Trimming at V came to 4 bases and at J to 4 bases, leaving 10 bases not matched to a gene. The CDR3 coding sequence is TGCGCCAGCAGCCCCCAGGCAGGGGGGGGCTATGGCTACACCTTC. The encoded protein is CASSPQAGGGYGYTF.

At least ten counts were recorded for this clonotype. This chain connects TRBV5-1 to TRBJ1-4, with TRBD1 matching 7 bases. J gave up 0 bases and V 4 bases, and 6 bases lay outside the gene matches. CDR1 is SGHRS and CDR2 is YFSETQ in the germline V gene. The length of the CDR3 is 16 residues. CDR3 DNA sequence: TGCGCCAGCAGCCTCTGGACAGGTGCAACTAATGAAAAACTGTTTTTT. It specifies CASSLWTGATNEKLFF.

A few counts support this clonotype. The chain is built from TRBV29-1 and TRBJ2-1; D is undetermined. V was shortened by 3 bases and J by 5 bases, with 5 bases between the two germline ends. CDR3 size: 11 residues. Per germline, CDR1 SQVTM and CDR2 ANQGSEA. CDR3 DNA: TGCAGCGTTGATGAGAACAATGAGCAGTTCTTC. It encodes CSVDENNEQFF.

The sample holds many counts of this clonotype. The chain recombines TRBV6-5 with TRBJ2-7, with D possibly matching TRBD1 (5 bases). The germline CDR1 and CDR2 sequences are MNHEY and SVGAGI. This CDR3 region has 13 residues. V was cut by 3 bases and J by 2 bases, with 8 bases left in between. CDR3 DNA sequence: TGTGCCAGCAGTTATACAGGAACCTACGAGCAGTACTTC. Translated: CASSYTGTYEQYF.

This clonotype has a count of ten or more. The chain uses TRBV27 and TRBJ2-7; TRBD2 aligns across 7 bases. The germline V gene encodes CDR1 MNHEY and CDR2 SMNVEV (reference sequence). The CDR3 loop spans 14 amino acids. The junction had 6 bases not matched to a gene; V was cut back by 5 bases and J by 2 bases. CDR3 in DNA: TGTGCCAGCAGTGGACTAGTCGGGACCTACGAGCAGTACTTC. It codes for CASSGLVGTYEQYF.

This clonotype was seen repeatedly, ten times or more. The chain employs TRBV7-2 and TRBJ2-3, with unresolved D. Germline CDR1 is SGHTA and CDR2 is FQGNSA. Trimming removed 3 bases at V and 2 bases at J, with 6 bases between. The CDR3 is 13 residues long. The DNA of the CDR3 is TGTGCCAGCAGCTTGATAATCACAGATACGCAGTATTTT. Its translation: CASSLIITDTQYF.